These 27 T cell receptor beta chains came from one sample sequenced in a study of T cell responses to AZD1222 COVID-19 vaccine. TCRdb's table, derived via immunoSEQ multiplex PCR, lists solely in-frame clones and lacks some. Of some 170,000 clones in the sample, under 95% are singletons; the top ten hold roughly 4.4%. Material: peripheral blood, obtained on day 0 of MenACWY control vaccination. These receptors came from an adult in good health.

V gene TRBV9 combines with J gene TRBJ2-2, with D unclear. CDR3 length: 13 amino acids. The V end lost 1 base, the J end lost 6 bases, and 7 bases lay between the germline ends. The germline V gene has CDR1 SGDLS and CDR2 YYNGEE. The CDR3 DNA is TGTGCCAGCAGCGTATTTAGTCCCGGGGAGCTGTTTTTT. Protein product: CASSVFSPGELFF.

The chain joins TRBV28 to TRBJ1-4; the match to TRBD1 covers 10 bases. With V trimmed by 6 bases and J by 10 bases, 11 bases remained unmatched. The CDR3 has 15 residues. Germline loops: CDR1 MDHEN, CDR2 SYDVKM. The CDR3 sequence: CASRTAGTGEGKLFF. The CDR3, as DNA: TGTGCCAGCAGGACGGCCGGGACAGGGGAAGGAAAACTGTTTTTT.

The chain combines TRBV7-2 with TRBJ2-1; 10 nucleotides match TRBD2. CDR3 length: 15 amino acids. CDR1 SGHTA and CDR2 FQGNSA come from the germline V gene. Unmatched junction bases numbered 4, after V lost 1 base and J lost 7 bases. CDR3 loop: CASSLGPSGSNEQFF. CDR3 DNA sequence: TGTGCCAGCAGCTTAGGCCCTAGCGGGAGTAATGAGCAGTTCTTC.

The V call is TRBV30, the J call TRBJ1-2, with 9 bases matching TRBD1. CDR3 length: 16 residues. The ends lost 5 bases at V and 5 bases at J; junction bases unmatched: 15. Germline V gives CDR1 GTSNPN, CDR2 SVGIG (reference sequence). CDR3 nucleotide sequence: TGTGCCTGGGGGCCCCAGAGGGACAGGGATTTGTATGGCTACACCTTC. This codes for CAWGPQRDRDLYGYTF.

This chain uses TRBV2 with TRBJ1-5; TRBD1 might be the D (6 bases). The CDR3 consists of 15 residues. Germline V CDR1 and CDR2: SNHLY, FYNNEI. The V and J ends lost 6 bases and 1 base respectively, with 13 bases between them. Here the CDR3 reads CASRLQGRSNQPQHF. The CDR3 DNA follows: TGTGCCAGCAGACTACAGGGTAGGAGCAATCAGCCCCAGCATTTT.

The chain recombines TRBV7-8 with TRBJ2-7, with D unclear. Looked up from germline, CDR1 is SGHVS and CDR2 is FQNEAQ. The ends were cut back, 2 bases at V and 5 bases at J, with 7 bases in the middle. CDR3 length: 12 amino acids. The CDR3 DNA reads TGTGCCAGCAGCTTACAGTTCGACGAGCAGTACTTC. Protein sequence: CASSLQFDEQYF.

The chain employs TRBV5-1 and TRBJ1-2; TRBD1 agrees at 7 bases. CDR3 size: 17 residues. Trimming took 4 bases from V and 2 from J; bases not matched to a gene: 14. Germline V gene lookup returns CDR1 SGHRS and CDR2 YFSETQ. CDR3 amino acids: CASSGNSRDSQNYGYTF. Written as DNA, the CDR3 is TGCGCCAGCAGCGGGAACTCCCGGGACAGTCAGAACTATGGCTACACCTTC. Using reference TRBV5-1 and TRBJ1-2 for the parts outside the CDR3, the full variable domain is KAGVTQTPRYLIKTRGQQVTLSCSPISGHRSVSWYQQTPGQGLQFLFEYFSETQRNKGNFPGRFSGRQFSNSRSEMNVSTLELGDSALYLCASSGNSRDSQNYGYTFGSGTRLTVV.

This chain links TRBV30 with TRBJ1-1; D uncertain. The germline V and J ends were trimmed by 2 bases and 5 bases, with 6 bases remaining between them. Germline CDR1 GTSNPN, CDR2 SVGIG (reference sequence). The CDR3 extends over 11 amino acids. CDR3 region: CAWSWATEAFF. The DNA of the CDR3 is TGTGCCTGGAGTTGGGCGACTGAAGCTTTCTTT.

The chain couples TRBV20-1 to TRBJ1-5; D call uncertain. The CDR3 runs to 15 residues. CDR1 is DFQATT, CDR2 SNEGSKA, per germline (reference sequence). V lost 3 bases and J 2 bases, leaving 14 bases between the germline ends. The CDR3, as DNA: TGCAGTGCTAGTACGGGCACGAGGGGCAATCAGCCCCAGCATTTT. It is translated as CSASTGTRGNQPQHF.

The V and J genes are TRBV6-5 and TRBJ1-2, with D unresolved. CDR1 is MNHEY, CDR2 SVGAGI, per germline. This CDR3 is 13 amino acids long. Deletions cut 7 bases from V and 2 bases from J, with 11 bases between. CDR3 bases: TGTGCCAGCACCCAAAGCCCCAACTATGGCTACACCTTC. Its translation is CASTQSPNYGYTF.

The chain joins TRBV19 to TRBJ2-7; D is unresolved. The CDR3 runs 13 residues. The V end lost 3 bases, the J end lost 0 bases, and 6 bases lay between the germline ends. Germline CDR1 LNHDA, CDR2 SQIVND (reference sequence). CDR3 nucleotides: TGTGCCAGTAGTATTACGAGCTCCTACGAGCAGTACTTC. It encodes CASSITSSYEQYF.

The CDR3 bases are TGCAGCGGCATGGAGCCGTACAATGAGCAGTTCTTC. Amino acids: CSGMEPYNEQFF. This chain connects TRBV29-1 to TRBJ2-1; D unresolved. Trimming pared 7 bases from V and 4 bases from J, leaving 11 bases between. CDR1 is SQVTM, CDR2 ANQGSEA, per germline. CDR3 size: 12 residues.

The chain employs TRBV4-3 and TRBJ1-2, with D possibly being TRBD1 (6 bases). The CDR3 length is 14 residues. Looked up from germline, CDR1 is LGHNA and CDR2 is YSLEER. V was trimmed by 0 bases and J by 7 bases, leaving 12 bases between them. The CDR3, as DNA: TGCGCCAGCAGCCAAGATGGGCAGGGGATTGGCTACACCTTC. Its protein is CASSQDGQGIGYTF.

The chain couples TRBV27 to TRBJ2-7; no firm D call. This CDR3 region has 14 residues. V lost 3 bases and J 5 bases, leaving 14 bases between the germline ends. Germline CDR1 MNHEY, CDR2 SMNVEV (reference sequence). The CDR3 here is CASSFRASEDEQYF. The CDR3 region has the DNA TGTGCCAGCAGTTTTAGGGCCTCTGAGGACGAGCAGTACTTC.

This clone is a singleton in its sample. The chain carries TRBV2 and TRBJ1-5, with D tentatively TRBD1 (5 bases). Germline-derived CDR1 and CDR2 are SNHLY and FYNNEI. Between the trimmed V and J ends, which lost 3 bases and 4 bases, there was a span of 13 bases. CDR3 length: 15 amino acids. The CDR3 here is CASSDRGEGNQPQHF. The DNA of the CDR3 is TGTGCCAGCAGTGATCGGGGGGAGGGGAATCAGCCCCAGCATTTT.

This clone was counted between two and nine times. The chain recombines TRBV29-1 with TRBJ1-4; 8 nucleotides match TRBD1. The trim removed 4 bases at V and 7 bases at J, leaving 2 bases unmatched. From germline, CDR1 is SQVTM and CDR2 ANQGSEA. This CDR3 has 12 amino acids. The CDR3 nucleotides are TGCAGCGTTGGACAGGGGAGTGAAAAACTGTTTTTT. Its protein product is CSVGQGSEKLFF.

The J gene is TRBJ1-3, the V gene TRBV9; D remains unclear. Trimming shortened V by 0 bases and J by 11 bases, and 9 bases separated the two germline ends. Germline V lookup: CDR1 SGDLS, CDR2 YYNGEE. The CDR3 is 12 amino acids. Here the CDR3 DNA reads TGTGCCAGCAGCGTAGACGTAGGCGCCATATATTTT. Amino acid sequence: CASSVDVGAIYF. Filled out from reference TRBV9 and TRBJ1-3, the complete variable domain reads DSGVTQTPKHLITATGQRVTLRCSPRSGDLSVYWYQQSLDQGLQFLIQYYNGEERAKGNILERFSAQQFPDLHSELNLSSLELGDSALYFCASSVDVGAIYFGEGSWLTVV.

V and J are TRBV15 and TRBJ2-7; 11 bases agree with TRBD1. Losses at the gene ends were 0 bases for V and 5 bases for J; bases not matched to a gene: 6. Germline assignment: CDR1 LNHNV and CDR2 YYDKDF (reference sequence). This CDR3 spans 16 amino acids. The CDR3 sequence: CATSRDTGTGGNEQYF. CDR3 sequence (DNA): TGTGCCACCAGCAGAGATACAGGGACAGGGGGAAACGAGCAGTACTTC.

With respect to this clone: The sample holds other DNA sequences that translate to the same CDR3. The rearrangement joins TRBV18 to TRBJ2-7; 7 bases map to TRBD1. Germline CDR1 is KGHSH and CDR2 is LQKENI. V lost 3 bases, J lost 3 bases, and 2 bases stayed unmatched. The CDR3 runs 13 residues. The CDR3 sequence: CASSPGTDYEQYF. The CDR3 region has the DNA TGTGCCAGCTCACCCGGGACAGACTACGAGCAGTACTTC.

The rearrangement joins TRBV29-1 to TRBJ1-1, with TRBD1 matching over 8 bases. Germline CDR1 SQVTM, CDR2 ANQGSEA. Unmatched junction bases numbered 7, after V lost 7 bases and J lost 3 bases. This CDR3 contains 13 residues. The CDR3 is CSAGQGQDTEAFF. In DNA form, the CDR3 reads TGCAGCGCTGGACAGGGTCAAGACACTGAAGCTTTCTTT.

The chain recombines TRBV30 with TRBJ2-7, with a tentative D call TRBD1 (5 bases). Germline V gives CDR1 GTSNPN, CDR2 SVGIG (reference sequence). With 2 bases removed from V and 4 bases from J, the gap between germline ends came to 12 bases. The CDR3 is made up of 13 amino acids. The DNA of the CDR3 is TGTGCCTGGAGTCGACAGTTACCTTACGAGCAGTACTTC. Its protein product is CAWSRQLPYEQYF.

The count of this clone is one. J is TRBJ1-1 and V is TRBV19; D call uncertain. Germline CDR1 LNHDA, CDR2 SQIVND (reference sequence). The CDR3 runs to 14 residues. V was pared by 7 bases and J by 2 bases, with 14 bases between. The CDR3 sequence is CASMKEAANTEAFF. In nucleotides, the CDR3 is TGTGCCAGTATGAAGGAGGCGGCCAACACTGAAGCTTTCTTT.

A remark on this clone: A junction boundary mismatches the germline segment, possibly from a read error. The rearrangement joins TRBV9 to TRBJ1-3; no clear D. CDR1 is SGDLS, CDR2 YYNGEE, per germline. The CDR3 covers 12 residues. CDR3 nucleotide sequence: TGTTCCAGCAGCGCTCAGGGAAACACCATATATTTT. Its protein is CSSSAQGNTIYF. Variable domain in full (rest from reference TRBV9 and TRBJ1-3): DSGVTQTPKHLITATGQRVTLRCSPRSGDLSVYWYQQSLDQGLQFLIQYYNGEERAKGNILERFSAQQFPDLHSELNLSSLELGDSALYFCSSSAQGNTIYFGEGSWLTVV.

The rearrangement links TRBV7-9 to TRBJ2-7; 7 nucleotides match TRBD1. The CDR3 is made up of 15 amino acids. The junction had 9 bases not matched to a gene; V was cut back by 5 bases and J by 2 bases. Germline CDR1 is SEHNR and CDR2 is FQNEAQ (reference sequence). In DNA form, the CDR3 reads TGTGCCAGCAGCCCCCATGACAGGGACCCCTACGAGCAGTACTTC. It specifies CASSPHDRDPYEQYF.

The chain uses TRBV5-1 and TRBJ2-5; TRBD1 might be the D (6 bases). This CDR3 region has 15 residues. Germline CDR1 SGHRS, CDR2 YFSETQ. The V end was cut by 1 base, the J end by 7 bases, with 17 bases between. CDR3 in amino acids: CASSLLRDTQSTQYF. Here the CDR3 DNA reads TGCGCCAGCAGCTTGTTAAGGGACACACAATCGACCCAGTACTTC.

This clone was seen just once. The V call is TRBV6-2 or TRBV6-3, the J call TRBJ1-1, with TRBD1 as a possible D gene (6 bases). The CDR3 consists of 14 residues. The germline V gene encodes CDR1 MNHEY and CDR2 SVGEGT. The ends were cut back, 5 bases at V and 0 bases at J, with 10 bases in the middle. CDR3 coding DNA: TGTGCCAGCAGTCAGGACAGCATGAACACTGAAGCTTTCTTT. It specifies CASSQDSMNTEAFF.

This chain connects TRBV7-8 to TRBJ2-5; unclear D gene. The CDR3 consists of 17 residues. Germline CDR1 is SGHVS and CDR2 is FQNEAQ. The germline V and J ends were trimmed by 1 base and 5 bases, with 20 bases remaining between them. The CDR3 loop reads CASSLGARLPPKETQYF. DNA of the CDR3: TGTGCCAGCAGCTTAGGGGCGCGTCTCCCCCCGAAGGAGACCCAGTACTTC.